This T cell receptor beta chain emerged from a study of T-cell memory formation after mild COVID-19. Study information: TCR clusters largely stayed donor specific.

CDR3 length: 15 amino acids. Germline CDR1 and CDR2: SNHLY and FYNNEI. The J segment lost 7 bases and the V segment lost 3 bases, leaving 9 bases of the junction unmatched. Comment on this clonotype: Its antigen remains unidentified.

Study-level results: Within pre-infection memory, some responding clones were found, suggesting cross-reactive memory joined. Contracting CD4+ clones were located mainly in CM and EM, and CD8+ clones in EMRA.

TCRdb redid the calling of the 5' RACE reads with MiXCR, one entry per CDR3 protein. The table has over 450,000 distinct CDR3 sequences, roughly 22% seen once. The sequenced material came from PBMCs or a T cell subset sorted from them (not recorded which). This sequence was found in an adult woman who had mild COVID-19 (a few samples of this study predate the infection). Cell type and time point are not known. V usage is TRBV2 and J usage is TRBJ1-2; 9 nucleotides line up with TRBD1. In nucleotides, the CDR3 is TGTGCCAGCAGTGATGATTGGGACAGGGTTGGTGGCTACACCTTC. Amino acids: CASSDDWDRVGGYTF.